The TCR beta chain under discussion was sequenced for a study of T cell responses to AZD1222 COVID-19 vaccine (dated by TCRdb to about 2021). In terms of the full investigation: Because spike-specific TCR depth and breadth did not differ between the two schedules, AZD1222 recipients who got a second dose at roughly 4 weeks were pooled with those who got a second dose at roughly 12 weeks. TCR sequencing was performed for 230 to 250 trial participants, of whom about 200 were given two doses of AZD1222 and approximately 26 were given two doses of MenACWY control vaccine. Trial participants were enrolled by age into 18-55, 56-69 and 70-plus year subgroups, with 148, 28 and 57 TCR-sequenced participants respectively. Study-wide findings and limitations: In the small 56-69-year group, the increase in depth fell short of significance, most likely because of low power. The vaccine-associated CD4 TCRs covered the entire spike protein, and the dominant responses fell in regions 160-218 and 743-854. Participants were mostly white British, with more females than males. The authors suggested clonal diversity may have been underestimated. After two AZD1222 doses, spike-specific TCR breadth and depth were significantly higher than at day 0 and than in MenACWY recipients. Because no day 14 peak-response samples were available, repertoires were characterized only after the peak T cell response. Only a handful of AZD1222 recipients were SARS-CoV-2 seropositive at baseline, limiting conclusions about previously exposed vaccinees. Reportedly, close to half of the unique spike-specific TCRs recognized epitopes lying outside the regions that are mutated in the B.1.351 and B.1.1.7 variants.

As encoded in the germline V gene, CDR1 is SGHNT while CDR2 is YENEEA. At the junction V is shortened by 2 bases and J by 0 bases, with 8 bases in between. From cysteine to phenylalanine, the CDR3 is 14 amino acids long. Only CDR3 DNA remains: 42 bases, in frame from the first base. This specimen's time point label, per the study, means: baseline before first vaccination. Vaccinee samples came from UK trials COV001 and COV002, including a single-blind randomized controlled phase 2/3 trial of AZD1222 (ChAdOx1 nCoV-19) in healthy adults. For TCRbeta chain sequencing, PBMC samples from trial participants were taken at day 0 and at day 28 after the second dose. Turning to this clone: Its antigen is currently not known. One base away there is no much larger clone; base qualities are not given.

The CDR3 regions of human TCRbeta chains were analyzed by immunosequencing. On the study's bioinformatics: Repertoire TCRs were checked for matches against a reference library of SARS-CoV-2-specific TCRs that had been generated using the MIRA antigen-specificity platform. Breadth was defined as the fraction of unique TCRs that were SARS-CoV-2-associated, and depth was defined as the fraction of total T cells that were SARS-CoV-2-associated. Using the MIRA data, every spike-specific TCR was mapped to the spike region that the TCR reacted to and assigned to either a CD4 or a CD8 class. Log10-transformed breadth and depth values were compared by one-way ANOVA with Sidak's multiple comparisons tests. What TCRdb holds here is the immuneACCESS table cut down to in-frame rearrangements. Part of the clones is not present; checked against another copy, under half of the missing clones reflect an unresolved V gene, and the others are unexplained. V and J calls and clone size follow that table, whereas D and trimming were derived from the DNA. This sample lists tens of thousands of clones; about 88% were detected once. Of the sample, around a sixth falls within the top ten clones.

The chain is assembled from TRBV11-3 and TRBJ2-7; no D gene call is confident. The clonotype was recovered from an adult in good health. The sequences come from peripheral blood, collected on day 0 of AZD1222 vaccination. The CDR3 here reads CASSLRRSSYEQYF. The sequence in DNA is TGTGCCAGCAGCTTAAGGCGGAGCTCCTACGAGCAGTACTTC.